This is a list of T cell receptor beta chains from one sample in a study of blood T cell repertoires in COVID-19. Sequencing was performed with immunoSEQ multiplex PCR; in TCRdb, only in-frame clones are kept and a portion is missing. The table has hundreds of thousands of clones, over 75% seen once; the top ten hold approximately 8%. Sequencing was carried out using peripheral blood. The receptors were sampled from a woman in her fifties or sixties who had recovered from COVID-19. The CDR3 runs from the conserved cysteine through the conserved F or W. The order of the fields is V gene, D gene, J gene, clone size, CDR3 DNA, CDR3 protein. A D gene is named only where the DNA matches it firmly. Where a row states a size, it is once, few, many or the class of an expanded clone; other rows omit it.

TRBV7-2	TRBD1	TRBJ2-3	NA	TGTGCCAGCAGCCTAGGACAGGGGGCAGTCACAGATACGCAGTATTTT	CASSLGQGAVTDTQYF
TRBV19	NA	TRBJ1-2	NA	TGTGCCACCAAGCGGACCCACAGTGACTATGGCTACACCTTC	CATKRTHSDYGYTF
TRBV27	TRBD2	TRBJ2-3	NA	TGTGCCAGCAGTTTAGGACCGGGACTAGCAACAGATACGCAGTATTTT	CASSLGPGLATDTQYF
TRBV5-6	TRBD1	TRBJ1-4	NA	TGTGCCAGCAGCGACAGGGTTGGCGAAAAACTGTTTTTT	CASSDRVGEKLFF
TRBV9	NA	TRBJ2-3	NA	TGTGCCAGCAGCTCGGACTTATCAACAGATACGCAGTATTTT	CASSSDLSTDTQYF
TRBV7-8	TRBD1	TRBJ2-1	NA	TGTGCCAGCAGCTTAGATGGGACAGGAGACAATGAGCAGTTCTTC	CASSLDGTGDNEQFF
TRBV7-2	TRBD1	TRBJ1-1	NA	TGTGCCAGCAGTACGACAGGGATCACTGAAGCTTTCTTT	CASSTTGITEAFF
TRBV5-1	NA	TRBJ2-3	NA	TGCGCCAGCAGCTTGGCAGACAGTCGCACAGATACGCAGTATTTT	CASSLADSRTDTQYF
TRBV5-4	TRBD1	TRBJ1-2	NA	TGTGCCAGCAGCTGGGACAGGGGGCAGGGTAACTATGGCTACACCTTC	CASSWDRGQGNYGYTF
TRBV5-1	TRBD1	TRBJ1-6	NA	TGCGCCAGCAGCCAGGGACAGGGGAGATCACCCCTCCACTTT	CASSQGQGRSPLHF
TRBV7-9	NA	TRBJ2-1	few	TGTGCCAGCAGCTACGGGTTCAATGAGCAGTTCTTC	CASSYGFNEQFF
TRBV28	NA	TRBJ2-7	NA	TGTGCCAGCAGTTACCCTGGCGGAACCTACGAGCAGTACTTC	CASSYPGGTYEQYF
TRBV7-2	NA	TRBJ2-7	once	TGTGCCAGCAGCTTAGTTTCGGGTTCACTTTACGAGCAGTACTTC	CASSLVSGSLYEQYF
TRBV7-2	TRBD2	TRBJ2-1	NA	TGTGCCAGCAGCCCTAGACTAGCGGGAGTCCCCTACAATGAGCAGTTCTTC	CASSPRLAGVPYNEQFF
TRBV5-6	NA	TRBJ1-2	NA	TGTGCCAGCAGCTTGGACCCCAAGGGTCCCGGGGGGCCAGGCTATGGCTACACCTTC	CASSLDPKGPGGPGYGYTF
TRBV7-2	TRBD2	TRBJ2-1	NA	TGTGCCAGCAGCTCCGGACTAGCGGGAGGGCTTAATGAGCAGTTCTTC	CASSSGLAGGLNEQFF
TRBV30	NA	TRBJ1-4	NA	TGTGCCTGGAGGCCTCGGGGTTCTAATGAAAAACTGTTTTTT	CAWRPRGSNEKLFF
TRBV28	NA	TRBJ1-1	NA	TGTGCCAGCGGACCCAGTCCTTTGAGGAGGACCAACACTGAAGCTTTCTTT	CASGPSPLRRTNTEAFF
TRBV15	TRBD1	TRBJ2-2	NA	TGTGCCACCAGCATTGGGACAGGGCTAACCGGGGAGCTGTTTTTT	CATSIGTGLTGELFF
TRBV28	TRBD1	TRBJ1-5	NA	TGTGCCAGCAGTTTCGGACAGGGCAAGCAGCCCCAGCATTTT	CASSFGQGKQPQHF
TRBV10-2	NA	TRBJ2-3	NA	TGCGCCAGCAGCCACGGGGGAAGAGATACGCAGTATTTT	CASSHGGRDTQYF
TRBV28	NA	TRBJ2-7	NA	TGTGCCAGCAGCCGGACCCCGGGACAATCCTACGAGCAGTACTTC	CASSRTPGQSYEQYF
TRBV11-3	TRBD2	TRBJ2-2	NA	TGTGCCAGCAGCCCCTGGCTAGCGGGGGTTACCGGGGAGCTGTTTTTT	CASSPWLAGVTGELFF
TRBV19	TRBD1	TRBJ1-5	NA	TGTGCCGCAGGACAGGGTGATCAGCCCCAGCATTTT	CAAGQGDQPQHF
TRBV18	NA	TRBJ2-1	NA	TGTGCCAGCTCACCAGGCAGGGGAGACAATGAGCAGTTCTTC	CASSPGRGDNEQFF
TRBV20-1	NA	TRBJ2-2	NA	TGCAGTGCTTCCACCGGGAAGGAGCTGTTTTTT	CSASTGKELFF
TRBV11-2	TRBD2	TRBJ2-2	NA	TGTGCCAGCACCCTATGGATAGCGGGAGGGCCCGGCGGGGAGCTGTTTTTT	CASTLWIAGGPGGELFF
TRBV5-1	TRBD1	TRBJ2-7	NA	TGCGCCAGCAGCTGGGACAGCTCCTACGAGCAGTACTTC	CASSWDSSYEQYF
TRBV10-3	NA	TRBJ1-5	NA	TGTGCCATCAGGCCCGGACTCGCGGGAGGACAGCCCCAGCATTTT	CAIRPGLAGGQPQHF
TRBV28	NA	TRBJ2-5	NA	TGTGCCAGCAGTGCCCCCCAGTTCCAAGAGACCCAGTACTTC	CASSAPQFQETQYF
TRBV6-1	TRBD1	TRBJ1-4	NA	TGTGCCAGCAGTGAGGACAGGGGCAGCGGAAAACTGTTTTTT	CASSEDRGSGKLFF
TRBV11-2	NA	TRBJ2-5	once	TGTGCCAGCACCGACGGGGTTCTAGAGACCCAGTACTTC	CASTDGVLETQYF
TRBV23-1	NA	TRBJ2-4	NA	TGCGCCAGCCCGGAGCCTCAGTACTTC	CASPEPQYF
TRBV19	NA	TRBJ1-2	NA	TGTGCCAGTAGTCCCCAGGCCTCTTTCAGCTACACCTTC	CASSPQASFSYTF
TRBV28	NA	TRBJ2-3	NA	TGTGCCAGCAGTTTGTCTAAAAGCACAGATACGCAGTATTTT	CASSLSKSTDTQYF